This T cell receptor beta chain was retrieved from a study of neurological immune-mediated disorders. Findings and limits, study-wide: The study found the most TCR clonal expansion in HTLV-1-associated myelopathy and the least in multiple sclerosis, below healthy controls.

The germline CDR1 and CDR2 sequences are SGHRS and YFSETQ. Trimming removed 2 bases from V and 2 bases from J; junction bases left unmatched: 6. This CDR3 region has 16 residues. Template-switch 5'RACE cDNA synthesis added a 10-nucleotide unique molecular identifier. TCRdb independently ran MiXCR on the 5' RACE reads; one entry per CDR3 protein. The sample includes 30,000 to 35,000 distinct CDR3 sequences, approximately 22% of them seen just once. Points on this clonotype: Its specificity is unknown.

The sequenced sample consisted of CD4+ T cells from blood. The receptor was isolated from a man aged 50-60 years with HTLV-1-associated myelopathy (HAM/TSP). The chain couples TRBV5-1 to TRBJ2-7; 11 bases agree with TRBD2. CDR3 residues: CASSLQLAGATYEQYF. The DNA of the CDR3 is TGCGCCAGCAGCTTACAACTAGCGGGGGCAACCTACGAGCAGTACTTC.